Sequencing of this T cell receptor (beta chain) was carried out in a study of neurological immune-mediated disorders. Trimming left V 0 bases short and J 1 base short, with 9 bases between. This CDR3 contains 15 residues. Germline V CDR1 and CDR2: MNHNY, SVGAGI (reference sequence). Each TCR transcript was tagged with a 10-nucleotide random UMI during 5'RACE. MiXCR, applied by TCRdb to the 5' RACE reads, yields one record per CDR3 protein. The data hold about 95,000 distinct CDR3 sequences, with around 3.3% observed a single time. From 2 million PBMCs stored at -80 C, the unsorted libraries were generated. The study's findings and limits: The authors found no clinical or MRI feature associated with the multiple sclerosis repertoire cluster. Expanded clones shared no CDR3 amino acid sequences across subjects, suggesting private repertoires in all groups.

This clonotype was picked up many times. Its target is unknown. The sequence came from a young woman with multiple sclerosis. The sequenced sample consisted of PBMCs. The gene calls are TRBV6-6 and TRBJ1-1; no definite D call. Here the CDR3 reads CASSYSFQQNTEAFF. The DNA for the CDR3 is TGTGCCAGCAGTTACTCTTTCCAGCAGAACACTGAAGCTTTCTTT.